This is a list of T cell receptor beta chains from one sample in a study of shared clonotypes between healthy human individuals. Using immunoSEQ multiplex PCR, the repertoire was profiled, and TCRdb retains in-frame clones only, with some absent. The sample holds more than 2,000,000 clones; more than 80% are singletons and the top ten take 0.13% to 0.15%. Sequences were obtained from naive CD4+ T cells sorted from blood. The receptor set was obtained from a young man in good health. CDR3s include the opening cysteine and the closing phenylalanine or tryptophan. The order of the fields is clone size, V gene, D gene, J gene, CDR3 protein, CDR3 DNA. D genes are given only for firm matches. Clone sizes are given selectively: once, few, many, or a class where the clone is expanded.

-	TRBV10-1	TRBD1	TRBJ2-3	CASSEIPTTGAKGDTQYF	TGCGCCAGCAGTGAGATCCCCACCACAGGGGCTAAGGGAGATACGCAGTATTTT
-	TRBV7-8	TRBD1	TRBJ2-7	CASSPWDRGYEQYF	TGTGCCAGCAGCCCCTGGGACAGGGGTTACGAGCAGTACTTC
-	TRBV7-2	-	TRBJ2-3	CASSLGQPTDTQYF	TGTGCCAGCAGCTTGGGGCAACCCACAGATACGCAGTATTTT
-	TRBV9	-	TRBJ1-6	CASSVAGSSYNSPLHF	TGTGCCAGCAGCGTAGCCGGCAGCTCCTATAATTCACCCCTCCACTTT
-	TRBV28	-	TRBJ1-5	CASSFPPANQPQHF	TGTGCCAGCAGTTTCCCCCCTGCCAATCAGCCCCAGCATTTT
once	TRBV11-2	TRBD2	TRBJ2-7	CASSFPSKRGDEQYF	TGTGCCAGCAGCTTTCCATCAAAGCGGGGGGATGAGCAGTACTTC
-	TRBV7-2	TRBD1	TRBJ2-7	CASSLRGQDTTEQYF	TGTGCCAGCAGCCTCCGGGGACAGGACACTACTGAGCAGTACTTC
-	TRBV7-2	-	TRBJ2-3	CASMGQAGPDTQYF	TGTGCCAGCATGGGGCAGGCGGGCCCAGATACGCAGTATTTT
once	TRBV9	-	TRBJ1-2	CASSVDPDNYGYTF	TGTGCCAGCAGCGTAGATCCGGATAACTATGGCTACACCTTC
-	TRBV27	-	TRBJ1-5	CASSFKRDQPQHF	TGTGCCAGCAGTTTCAAGAGGGATCAGCCCCAGCATTTT
-	TRBV6-5	TRBD1	TRBJ2-7	CASARGTGSSYEQYF	TGTGCCAGCGCCCGCGGGACAGGGAGTTCCTACGAGCAGTACTTC
-	TRBV4-1	-	TRBJ1-6	CASSQVRGRDNSPLHF	TGCGCCAGCAGCCAAGTGAGGGGTAGAGATAATTCACCCCTCCACTTT
-	TRBV18	-	TRBJ2-1	CASSPPGRNEQFF	TGTGCCAGCTCACCACCAGGTCGCAATGAGCAGTTCTTC
-	TRBV7-2	-	TRBJ2-3	CASSHLQGGDTQYF	TGTGCCAGCAGCCACTTACAGGGCGGAGATACGCAGTATTTT
-	TRBV27	TRBD1	TRBJ1-1	CASSWDRNTEAFF	TGTGCCAGCAGTTGGGACAGGAACACTGAAGCTTTCTTT